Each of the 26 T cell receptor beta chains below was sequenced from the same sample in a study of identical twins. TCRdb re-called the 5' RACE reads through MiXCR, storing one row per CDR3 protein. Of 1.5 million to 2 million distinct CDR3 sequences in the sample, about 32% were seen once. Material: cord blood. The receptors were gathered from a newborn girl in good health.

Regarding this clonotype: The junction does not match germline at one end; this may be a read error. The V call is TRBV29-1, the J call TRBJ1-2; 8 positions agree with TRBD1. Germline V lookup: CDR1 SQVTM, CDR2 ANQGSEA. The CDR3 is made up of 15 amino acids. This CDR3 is CSVAAGHRGRDGDTF. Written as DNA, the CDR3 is TGCAGCGTCGCAGCGGGGCACAGGGGGAGGGATGGCGACACCTTC.

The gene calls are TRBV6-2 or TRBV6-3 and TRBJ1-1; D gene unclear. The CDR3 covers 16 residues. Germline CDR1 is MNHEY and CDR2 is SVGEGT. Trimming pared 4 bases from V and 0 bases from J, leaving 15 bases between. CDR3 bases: TGTGCCAGCAGTTTATTACAGCGGCTGGTGAACACTGAAGCTTTCTTT. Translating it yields CASSLLQRLVNTEAFF.

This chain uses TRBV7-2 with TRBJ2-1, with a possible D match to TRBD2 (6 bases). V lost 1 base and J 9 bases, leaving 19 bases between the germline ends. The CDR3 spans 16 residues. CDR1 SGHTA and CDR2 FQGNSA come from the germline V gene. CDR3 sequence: CASSLDRGSVAPEQFF. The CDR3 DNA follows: TGTGCCAGCAGCTTAGACCGGGGGTCCGTTGCCCCTGAGCAGTTCTTC.

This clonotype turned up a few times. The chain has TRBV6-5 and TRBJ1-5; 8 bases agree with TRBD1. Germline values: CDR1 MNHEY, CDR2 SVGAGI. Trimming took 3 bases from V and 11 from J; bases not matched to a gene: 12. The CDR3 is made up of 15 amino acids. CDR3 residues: CASSYGTGLRGAQHF. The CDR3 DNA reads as TGTGCCAGCAGTTATGGGACAGGCCTCAGGGGAGCCCAGCATTTT.

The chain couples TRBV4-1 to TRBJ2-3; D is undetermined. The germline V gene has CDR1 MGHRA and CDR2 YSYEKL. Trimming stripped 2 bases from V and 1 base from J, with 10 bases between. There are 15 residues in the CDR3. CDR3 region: CASSQRTLRTDTQYF. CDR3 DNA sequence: TGCGCCAGCAGCCAAAGAACTCTCCGCACAGATACGCAGTATTTT.

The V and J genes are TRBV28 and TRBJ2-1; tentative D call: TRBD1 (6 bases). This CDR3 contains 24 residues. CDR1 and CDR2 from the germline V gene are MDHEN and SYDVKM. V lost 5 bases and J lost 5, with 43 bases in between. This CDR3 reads CASSPPVGVSDHGQGKWRNNEQFF. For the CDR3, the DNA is TGTGCCAGCAGTCCCCCTGTTGGTGTGTCAGATCATGGCCAGGGGAAATGGCGAAACAATGAGCAGTTCTTC.

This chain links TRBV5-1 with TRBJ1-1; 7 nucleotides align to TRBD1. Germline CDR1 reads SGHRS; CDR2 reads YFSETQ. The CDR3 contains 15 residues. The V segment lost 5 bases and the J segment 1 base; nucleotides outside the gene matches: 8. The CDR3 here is CASRPTGTENTEAFF. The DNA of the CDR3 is TGCGCCAGCAGACCGACGGGGACAGAGAACACTGAAGCTTTCTTT. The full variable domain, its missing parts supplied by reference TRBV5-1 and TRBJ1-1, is KAGVTQTPRYLIKTRGQQVTLSCSPISGHRSVSWYQQTPGQGLQFLFEYFSETQRNKGNFPGRFSGRQFSNSRSEMNVSTLELGDSALYLCASRPTGTENTEAFFGQGTRLTVV.

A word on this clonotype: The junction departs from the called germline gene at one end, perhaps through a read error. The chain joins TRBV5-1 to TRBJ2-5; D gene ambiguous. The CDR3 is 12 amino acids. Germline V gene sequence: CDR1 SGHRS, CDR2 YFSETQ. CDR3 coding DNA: TGCGCCAGCAGTACGGAACAAGAGACCCAGTGCTTC. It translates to CASSTEQETQCF.

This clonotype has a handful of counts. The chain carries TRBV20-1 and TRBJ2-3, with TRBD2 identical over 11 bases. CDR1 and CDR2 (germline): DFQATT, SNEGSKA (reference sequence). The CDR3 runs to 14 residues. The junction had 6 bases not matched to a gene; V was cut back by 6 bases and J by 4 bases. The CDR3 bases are TGCAGTGCATCTCATAGCGGGAGGGCAGATACGCAGTATTTT. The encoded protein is CSASHSGRADTQYF.

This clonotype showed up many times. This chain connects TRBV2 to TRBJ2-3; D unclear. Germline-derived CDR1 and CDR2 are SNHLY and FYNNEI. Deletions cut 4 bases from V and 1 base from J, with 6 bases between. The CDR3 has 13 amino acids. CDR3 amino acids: CASSALGTDTQYF. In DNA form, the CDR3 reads TGTGCCAGCAGTGCCCTCGGCACAGATACGCAGTATTTT.

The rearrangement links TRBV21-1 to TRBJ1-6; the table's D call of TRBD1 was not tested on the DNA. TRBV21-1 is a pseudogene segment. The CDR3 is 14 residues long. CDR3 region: CASSKTGDNSPLHF. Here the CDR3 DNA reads TGTGCCAGCAGCAAGACAGGGGATAATTCACCCCTCCACTTT.

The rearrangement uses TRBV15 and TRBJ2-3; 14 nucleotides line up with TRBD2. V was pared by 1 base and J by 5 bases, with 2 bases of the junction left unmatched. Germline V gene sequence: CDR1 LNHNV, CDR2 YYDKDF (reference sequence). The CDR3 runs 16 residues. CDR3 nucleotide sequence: TGTGCCACCAGCAGAGCTGGACTAGCGGGAGGAGATACGCAGTATTTT. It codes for CATSRAGLAGGDTQYF.

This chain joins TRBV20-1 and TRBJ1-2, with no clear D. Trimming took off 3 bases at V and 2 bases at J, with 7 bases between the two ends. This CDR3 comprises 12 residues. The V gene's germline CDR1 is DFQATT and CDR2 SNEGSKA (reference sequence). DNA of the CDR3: TGCAGTGCTAGGAGGGAGAACTATGGCTACACCTTC. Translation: CSARRENYGYTF.

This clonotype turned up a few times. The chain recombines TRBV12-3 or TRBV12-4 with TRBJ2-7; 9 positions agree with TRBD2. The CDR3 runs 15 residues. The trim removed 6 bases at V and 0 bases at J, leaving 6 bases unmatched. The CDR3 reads CASRYGTSSSYEQYF. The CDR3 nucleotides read TGTGCCAGCAGATACGGGACTAGCAGCTCCTACGAGCAGTACTTC.

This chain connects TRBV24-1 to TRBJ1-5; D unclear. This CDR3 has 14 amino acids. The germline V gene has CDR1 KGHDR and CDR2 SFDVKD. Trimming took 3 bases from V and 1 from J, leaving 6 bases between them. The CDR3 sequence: CATSDAGSNQPQHF. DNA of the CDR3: TGTGCCACCAGTGATGCGGGGAGCAATCAGCCCCAGCATTTT.

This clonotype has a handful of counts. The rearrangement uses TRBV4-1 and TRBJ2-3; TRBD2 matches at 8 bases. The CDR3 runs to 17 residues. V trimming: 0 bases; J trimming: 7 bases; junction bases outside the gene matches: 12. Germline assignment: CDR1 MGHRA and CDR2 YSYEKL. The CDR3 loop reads CASSQDPGGALSNTQYF. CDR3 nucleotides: TGCGCCAGCAGCCAAGATCCGGGGGGGGCTTTGAGTAATACGCAGTATTTT.

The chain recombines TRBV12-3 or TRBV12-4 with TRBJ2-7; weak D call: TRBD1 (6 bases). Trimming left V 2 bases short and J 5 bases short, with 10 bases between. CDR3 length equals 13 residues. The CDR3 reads CASSLLTGNEQYF. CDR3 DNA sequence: TGTGCCAGCAGTTTACTAACAGGGAACGAGCAGTACTTC.

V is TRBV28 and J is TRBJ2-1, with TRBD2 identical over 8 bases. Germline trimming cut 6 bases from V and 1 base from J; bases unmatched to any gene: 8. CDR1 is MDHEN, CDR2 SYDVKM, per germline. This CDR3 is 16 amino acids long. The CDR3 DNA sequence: TGTGCCAGCAGCGGAAAACTAGCGGTATCCTACAATGAGCAGTTCTTC. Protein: CASSGKLAVSYNEQFF.

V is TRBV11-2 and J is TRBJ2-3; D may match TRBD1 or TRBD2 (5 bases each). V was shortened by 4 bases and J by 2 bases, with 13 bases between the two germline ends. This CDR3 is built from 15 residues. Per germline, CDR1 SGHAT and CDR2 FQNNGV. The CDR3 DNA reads TGTGCCAGCAGCTCCAGTGGGACGGACACAGATACGCAGTATTTT. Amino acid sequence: CASSSSGTDTDTQYF.

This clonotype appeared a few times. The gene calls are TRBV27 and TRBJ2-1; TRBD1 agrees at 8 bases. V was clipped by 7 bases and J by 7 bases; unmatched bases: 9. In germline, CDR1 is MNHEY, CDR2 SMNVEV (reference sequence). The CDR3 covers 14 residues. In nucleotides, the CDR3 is TGTGCCAGCATTCCCAGGGGGCGGCGAAATGAGCAGTTCTTC. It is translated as CASIPRGRRNEQFF.

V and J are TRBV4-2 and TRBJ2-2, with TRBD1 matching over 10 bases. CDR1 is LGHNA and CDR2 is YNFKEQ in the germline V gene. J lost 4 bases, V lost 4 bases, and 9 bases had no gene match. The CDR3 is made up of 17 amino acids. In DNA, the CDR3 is TGTGCCAGCAGCCTACAACCGGGACAGGGGTCCACCGGGGAGCTGTTTTTT. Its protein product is CASSLQPGQGSTGELFF.

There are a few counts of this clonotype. The CDR3 nucleotides are TGTGCCAGCAGCGTGTCCACCGCGGCATCGGGCCACGAGCAGTACTTC. Amino acid sequence: CASSVSTAASGHEQYF. This chain uses TRBV9 with TRBJ2-5; D is undetermined. The last part of the DNA fits TRBJ2-7 better; the J call may be wrong. Germline CDR1 SGDLS, CDR2 YYNGEE. This CDR3 region has 16 residues.

The CDR3 DNA is TGTGCCATCAGTGCAAAGGGCTCCGATACGCAGTATTTT. Its protein product is CAISAKGSDTQYF. This rearrangement joins TRBV10-3 to TRBJ2-3; D not certain. The V and J ends lost 4 bases and 6 bases respectively, with 11 bases between them. In germline, CDR1 is ENHRY, CDR2 SYGVKD. CDR3 length equals 13 residues.

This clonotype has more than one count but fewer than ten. The CDR3 sequence is CASSLSMVGQGGGYTF. The CDR3 DNA follows: TGTGCCAGCAGTTTATCTATGGTGGGACAGGGGGGTGGCTACACCTTC. The J gene is TRBJ1-2, the V gene TRBV27; 11 nucleotides line up with TRBD1. Germline lookup yields CDR1 MNHEY and CDR2 SMNVEV (reference sequence). The CDR3 runs 16 residues. V was pared by 0 bases and J by 7 bases, with 7 bases of the junction left unmatched.

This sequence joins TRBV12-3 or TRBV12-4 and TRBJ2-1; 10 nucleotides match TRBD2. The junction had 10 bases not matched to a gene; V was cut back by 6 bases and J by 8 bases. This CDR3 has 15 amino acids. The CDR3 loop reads CASSTAGGPIHEQFF. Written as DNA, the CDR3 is TGTGCCAGCAGCACAGCGGGAGGGCCAATCCATGAGCAGTTCTTC.

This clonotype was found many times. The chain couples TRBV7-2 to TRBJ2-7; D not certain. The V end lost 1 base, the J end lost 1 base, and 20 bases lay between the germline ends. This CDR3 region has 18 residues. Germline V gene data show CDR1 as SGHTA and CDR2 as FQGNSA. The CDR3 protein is CASSLVAQNSYISYEQYF. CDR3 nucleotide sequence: TGTGCCAGCAGCTTAGTGGCTCAAAACTCTTACATTTCCTACGAGCAGTACTTC. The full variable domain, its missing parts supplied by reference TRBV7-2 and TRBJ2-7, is GAGVSQSPSNKVTEKGKDVELRCDPISGHTALYWYRQSLGQGLEFLIYFQGNSAPDKSGLPSDRFSAERTGGSVSTLTIQRTQQEDSAVYLCASSLVAQNSYISYEQYFGPGTRLTVT.